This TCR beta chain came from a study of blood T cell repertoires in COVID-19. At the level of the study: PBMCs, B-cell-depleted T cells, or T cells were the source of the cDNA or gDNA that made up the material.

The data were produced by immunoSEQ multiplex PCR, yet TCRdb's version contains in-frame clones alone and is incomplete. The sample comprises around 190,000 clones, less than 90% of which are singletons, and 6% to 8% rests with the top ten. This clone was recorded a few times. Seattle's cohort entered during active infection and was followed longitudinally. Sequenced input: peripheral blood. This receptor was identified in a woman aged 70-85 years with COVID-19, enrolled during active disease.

CDR3 DNA: TGTGCCAGCTCACCCCAAGGGACAGGAAACACCGGGGAGCTGTTTTTT. Protein: CASSPQGTGNTGELFF. The chain uses TRBV18 and TRBJ2-2; the match to TRBD1 covers 8 bases. The junction had 5 bases not matched to a gene; V was cut back by 3 bases and J by 2 bases. The V gene's germline CDR1 is KGHSH and CDR2 LQKENI. The CDR3 has 16 amino acids.